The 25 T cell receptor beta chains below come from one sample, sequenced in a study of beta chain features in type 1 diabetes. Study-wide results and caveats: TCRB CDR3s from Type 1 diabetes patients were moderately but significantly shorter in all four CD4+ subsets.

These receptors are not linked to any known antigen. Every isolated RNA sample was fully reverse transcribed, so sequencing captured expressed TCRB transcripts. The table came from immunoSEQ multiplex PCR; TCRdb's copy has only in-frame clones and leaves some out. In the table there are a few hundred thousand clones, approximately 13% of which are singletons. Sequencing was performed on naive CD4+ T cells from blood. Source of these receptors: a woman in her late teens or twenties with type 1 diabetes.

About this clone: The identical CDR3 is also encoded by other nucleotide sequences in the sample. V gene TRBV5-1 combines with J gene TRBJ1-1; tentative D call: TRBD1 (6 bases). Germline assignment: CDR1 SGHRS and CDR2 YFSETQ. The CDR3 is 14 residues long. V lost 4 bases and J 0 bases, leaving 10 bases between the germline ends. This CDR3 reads CASSRGQMNTEAFF. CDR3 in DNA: TGCGCCAGCAGCCGAGGACAGATGAACACTGAAGCTTTCTTT.

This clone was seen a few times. The CDR3 DNA is TGTGCCAGCAGCCCATCGGGAGAGACCCAGTACTTC. It yields the protein CASSPSGETQYF. The V gene is TRBV7-2, the J gene TRBJ2-5; D gene unclear. Looked up from germline, CDR1 is SGHTA and CDR2 is FQGNSA. The V and J ends lost 5 bases and 4 bases respectively, with 8 bases between them. This CDR3 spans 12 amino acids.

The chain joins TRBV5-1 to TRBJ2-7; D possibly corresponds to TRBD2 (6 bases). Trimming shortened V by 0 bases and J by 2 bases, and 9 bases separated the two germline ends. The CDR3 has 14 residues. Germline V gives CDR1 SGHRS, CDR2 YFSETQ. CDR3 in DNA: TGCGCCAGCAGCTTGGAAGCGGGCCCCTACGAGCAGTACTTC. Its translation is CASSLEAGPYEQYF.

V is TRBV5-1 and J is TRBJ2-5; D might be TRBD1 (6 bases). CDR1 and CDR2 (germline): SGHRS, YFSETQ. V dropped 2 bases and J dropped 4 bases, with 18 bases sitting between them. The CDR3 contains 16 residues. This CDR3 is CASSLQGRTKGETQYF. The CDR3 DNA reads TGCGCCAGCAGCTTACAGGGTCGTACTAAAGGAGAGACCCAGTACTTC.

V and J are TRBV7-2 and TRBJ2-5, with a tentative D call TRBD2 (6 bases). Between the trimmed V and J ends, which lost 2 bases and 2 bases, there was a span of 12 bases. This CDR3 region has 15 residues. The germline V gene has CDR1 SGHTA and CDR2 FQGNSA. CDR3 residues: CASSLSGLRQETQYF. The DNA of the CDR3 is TGTGCCAGCAGCTTAAGCGGGCTGAGACAAGAGACCCAGTACTTC.

The CDR3 sequence: CASSLWLNDRTNTEAFF. CDR3 nucleotide sequence: TGTGCCAGCAGCTTATGGCTCAATGACAGAACCAACACTGAAGCTTTCTTT. This chain uses TRBV7-9 with TRBJ1-1, with a possible D match to TRBD1 (5 bases). This CDR3 has 17 residues. The germline V and J ends were trimmed by 2 bases and 2 bases, with 18 bases remaining between them. Per germline, CDR1 SEHNR and CDR2 FQNEAQ (reference sequence). Variable domain in full (rest from reference TRBV7-9 and TRBJ1-1): DTGVSQNPRHKITKRGQNVTFRCDPISEHNRLYWYRQTLGQGPEFLTYFQNEAQLEKSRLLSDRFSAERPKGSFSTLEIQRTEQGDSAMYLCASSLWLNDRTNTEAFFGQGTRLTVV.

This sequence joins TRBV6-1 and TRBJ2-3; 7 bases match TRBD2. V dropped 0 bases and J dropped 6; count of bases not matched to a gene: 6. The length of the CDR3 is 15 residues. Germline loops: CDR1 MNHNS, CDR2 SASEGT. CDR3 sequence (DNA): TGTGCCAGCAGTGAAGCTGGCGGGAGAGGTGATACGCAGTATTTT. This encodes CASSEAGGRGDTQYF.

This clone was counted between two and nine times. CDR3 amino acids: CASSLAGGPQFNEQFF. DNA for the CDR3: TGTGCCAGCAGCTTAGCGGGAGGGCCCCAATTTAATGAGCAGTTCTTC. The J gene is TRBJ2-1, the V gene TRBV7-2; 7 bases align to TRBD2. Germline lookup yields CDR1 SGHTA and CDR2 FQGNSA. There are 16 residues in the CDR3. Unmatched junction bases numbered 9, after V lost 0 bases and J lost 7 bases.

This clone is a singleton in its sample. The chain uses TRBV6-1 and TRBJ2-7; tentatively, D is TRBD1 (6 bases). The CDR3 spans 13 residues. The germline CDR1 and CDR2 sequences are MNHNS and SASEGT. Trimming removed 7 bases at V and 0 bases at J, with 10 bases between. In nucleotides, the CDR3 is TGTGCCAGCATTGGACAGCTCTCCTACGAGCAGTACTTC. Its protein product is CASIGQLSYEQYF.

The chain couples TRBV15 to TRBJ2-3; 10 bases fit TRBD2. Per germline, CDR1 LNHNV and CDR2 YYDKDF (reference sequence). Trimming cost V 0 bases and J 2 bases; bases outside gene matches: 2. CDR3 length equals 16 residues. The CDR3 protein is CATSRDLAGDTDTQYF. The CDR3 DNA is TGTGCCACCAGCAGAGATCTAGCGGGAGACACAGATACGCAGTATTTT.

The CDR3 coding sequence is TGTGCCAGCCCCCGGGGGAGCCCGTACGCGAACACCGGGGAGCTGTTTTTT. Translation: CASPRGSPYANTGELFF. V is TRBV7-8 and J is TRBJ2-2; weak D call: TRBD2 (6 bases). This CDR3 region has 17 residues. From germline, CDR1 is SGHVS and CDR2 FQNEAQ. Between the trimmed V and J ends, which lost 8 bases and 0 bases, there was a span of 19 bases.

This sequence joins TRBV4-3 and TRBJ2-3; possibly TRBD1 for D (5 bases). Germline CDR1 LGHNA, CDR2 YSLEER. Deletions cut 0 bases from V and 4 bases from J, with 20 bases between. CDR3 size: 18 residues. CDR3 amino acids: CASSQDRGRFGDPDTQYF. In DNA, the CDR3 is TGCGCCAGCAGCCAAGATAGGGGCAGGTTTGGGGATCCAGATACGCAGTATTTT.

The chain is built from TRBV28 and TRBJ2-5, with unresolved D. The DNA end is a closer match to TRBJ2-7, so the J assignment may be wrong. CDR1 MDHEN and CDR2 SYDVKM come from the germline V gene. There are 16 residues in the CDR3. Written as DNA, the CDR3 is TGTGCCAGCAGCGCCGCAACCTTCTCGCACTCCTACGAGCAGTACTTC. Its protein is CASSAATFSHSYEQYF.

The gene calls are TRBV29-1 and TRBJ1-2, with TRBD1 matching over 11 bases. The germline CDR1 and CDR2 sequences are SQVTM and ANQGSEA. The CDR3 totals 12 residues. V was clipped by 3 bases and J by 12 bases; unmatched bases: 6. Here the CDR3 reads CSVEDRGRIHTF. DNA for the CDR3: TGCAGCGTTGAGGACAGGGGGCGGATCCACACCTTC.

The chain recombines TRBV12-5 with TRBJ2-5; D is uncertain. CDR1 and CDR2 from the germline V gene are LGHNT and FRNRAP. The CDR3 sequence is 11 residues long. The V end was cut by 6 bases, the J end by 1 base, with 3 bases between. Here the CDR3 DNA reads TGTGCTAGTGGGCGCCAAGAGACCCAGTACTTC. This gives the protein CASGRQETQYF.

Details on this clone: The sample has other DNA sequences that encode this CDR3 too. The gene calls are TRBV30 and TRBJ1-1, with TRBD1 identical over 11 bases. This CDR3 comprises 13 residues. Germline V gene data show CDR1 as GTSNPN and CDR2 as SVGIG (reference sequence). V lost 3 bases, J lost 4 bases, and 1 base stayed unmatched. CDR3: CAWSGTGGTEAFF. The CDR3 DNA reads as TGTGCCTGGAGCGGGACAGGGGGCACTGAAGCTTTCTTT.

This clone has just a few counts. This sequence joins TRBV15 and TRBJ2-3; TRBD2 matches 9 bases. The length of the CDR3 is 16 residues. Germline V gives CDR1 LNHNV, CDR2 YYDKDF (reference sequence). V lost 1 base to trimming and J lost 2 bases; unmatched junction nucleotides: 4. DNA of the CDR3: TGTGCCACCAGCAGAGCCCTAGCGGGGATCACAGATACGCAGTATTTT. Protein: CATSRALAGITDTQYF.

The CDR3 loop is CAWSVRRTSTDTQYF. The CDR3 DNA follows: TGTGCCTGGAGTGTACGTAGGACTAGCACAGATACGCAGTATTTT. The chain uses TRBV30 and TRBJ2-3; perhaps TRBD2 as D (5 bases). V lost 0 bases to trimming and J lost 0 bases, with 10 bases between them. From germline, CDR1 is GTSNPN and CDR2 SVGIG (reference sequence). The CDR3 sequence is 15 residues long.

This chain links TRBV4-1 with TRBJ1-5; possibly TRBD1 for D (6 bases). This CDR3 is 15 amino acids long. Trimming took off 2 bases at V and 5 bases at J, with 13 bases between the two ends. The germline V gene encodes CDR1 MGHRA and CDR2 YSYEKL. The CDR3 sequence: CASSQRGTFDQPQHF. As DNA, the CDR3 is TGCGCCAGCAGCCAAAGGGGGACATTCGATCAGCCCCAGCATTTT.

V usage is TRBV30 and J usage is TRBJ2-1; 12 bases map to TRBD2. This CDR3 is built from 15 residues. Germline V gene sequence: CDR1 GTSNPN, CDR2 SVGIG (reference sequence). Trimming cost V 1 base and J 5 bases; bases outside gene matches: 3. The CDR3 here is CAWSGLAGANNEQFF. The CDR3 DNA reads TGTGCCTGGAGTGGACTAGCGGGAGCCAACAATGAGCAGTTCTTC.

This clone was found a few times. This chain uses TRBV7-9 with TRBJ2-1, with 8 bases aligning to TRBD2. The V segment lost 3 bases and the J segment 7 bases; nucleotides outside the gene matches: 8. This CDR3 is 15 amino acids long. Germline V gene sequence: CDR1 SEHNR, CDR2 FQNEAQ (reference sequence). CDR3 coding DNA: TGTGCCAGCAGCTTCCGAGCGGGAGTTGGTAATGAGCAGTTCTTC. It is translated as CASSFRAGVGNEQFF. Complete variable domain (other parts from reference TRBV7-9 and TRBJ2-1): DTGVSQNPRHKITKRGQNVTFRCDPISEHNRLYWYRQTLGQGPEFLTYFQNEAQLEKSRLLSDRFSAERPKGSFSTLEIQRTEQGDSAMYLCASSFRAGVGNEQFFGPGTRLTVL.

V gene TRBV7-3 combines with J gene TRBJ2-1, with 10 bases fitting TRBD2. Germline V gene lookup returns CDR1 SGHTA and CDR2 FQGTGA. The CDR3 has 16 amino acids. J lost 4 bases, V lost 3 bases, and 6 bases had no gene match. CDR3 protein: CASSLVGTSVYNEQFF. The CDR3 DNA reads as TGTGCCAGCAGCTTGGTCGGGACTAGCGTTTACAATGAGCAGTTCTTC.

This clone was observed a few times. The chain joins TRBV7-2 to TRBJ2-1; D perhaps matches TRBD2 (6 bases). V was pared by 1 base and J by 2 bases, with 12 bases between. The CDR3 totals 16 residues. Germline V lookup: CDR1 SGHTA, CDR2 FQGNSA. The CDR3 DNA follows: TGTGCCAGCAGCTTAGAGTCGGGACTCGCCTACAATGAGCAGTTCTTC. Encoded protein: CASSLESGLAYNEQFF.

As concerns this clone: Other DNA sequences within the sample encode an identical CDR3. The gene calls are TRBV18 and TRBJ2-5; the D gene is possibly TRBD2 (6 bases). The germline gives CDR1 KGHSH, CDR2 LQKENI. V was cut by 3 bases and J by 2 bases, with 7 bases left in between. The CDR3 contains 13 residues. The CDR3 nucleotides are TGTGCCAGCTCACCGGGACTTCAAGAGACCCAGTACTTC. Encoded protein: CASSPGLQETQYF.

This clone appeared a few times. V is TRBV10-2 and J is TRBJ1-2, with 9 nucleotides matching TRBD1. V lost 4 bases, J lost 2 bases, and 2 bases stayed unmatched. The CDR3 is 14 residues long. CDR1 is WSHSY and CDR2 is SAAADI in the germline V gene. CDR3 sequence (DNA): TGCGCCAGCAGTGCCGGGACAGGGAACTATGGCTACACCTTC. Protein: CASSAGTGNYGYTF.